This T cell receptor (beta chain) was captured in a study of human T cells and chemical hapten exposure. Time point given: patch test 3, about 24 weeks after DPC sensitization. Treatment of the sample: therapeutic diphenylcyclopropenone sensitization with weekly scalp DPC. Attachment of unique molecular identifiers to individual cDNA molecules was performed in the library. MiXCR, applied by TCRdb to the RACE reads, yields one record per CDR3 protein. The sample lists about 190,000 distinct CDR3 sequences, approximately 24% seen once, with around 2.5% in the top ten. This clonotype was seen a few times. The sequence was collected from a woman aged 40 to 50 with alopecia areata. Some clones in this sample may be carry-over from other donors' samples. The sequenced sample was whole blood, obtained in connection with sensitization to the hapten diphenylcyclopropenone (DPC).

The CDR3: CASSQSGTEQFF. The CDR3 region has the DNA TGTGCCAGCAGCCAAAGCGGGACCGAGCAGTTCTTC. This sequence joins TRBV14 and TRBJ2-1, with 7 bases aligning to TRBD2. V lost 2 bases, J lost 10 bases, and 2 bases stayed unmatched. The CDR3 has 12 residues. The germline V gene encodes CDR1 SGHDN and CDR2 FVKESK.